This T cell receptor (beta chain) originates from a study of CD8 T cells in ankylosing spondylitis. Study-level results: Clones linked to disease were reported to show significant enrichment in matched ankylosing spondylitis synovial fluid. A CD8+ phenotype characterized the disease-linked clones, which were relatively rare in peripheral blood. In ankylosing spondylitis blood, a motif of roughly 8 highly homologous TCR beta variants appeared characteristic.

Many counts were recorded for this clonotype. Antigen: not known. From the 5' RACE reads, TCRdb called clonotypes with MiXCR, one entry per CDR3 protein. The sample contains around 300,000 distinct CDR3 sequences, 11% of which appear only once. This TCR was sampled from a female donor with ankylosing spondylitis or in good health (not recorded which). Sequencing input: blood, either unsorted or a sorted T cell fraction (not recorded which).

CDR3 protein: CATSRAGQQNTEAFF. The CDR3 nucleotides read TGTGCCACCAGCAGAGCCGGACAGCAGAACACTGAAGCTTTCTTT. This chain uses TRBV15 with TRBJ1-1, with a possible D match to TRBD1 (6 bases). Trimming removed 1 base at V and 1 base at J, with 10 bases between. Germline CDR1 reads LNHNV; CDR2 reads YYDKDF (reference sequence). This CDR3 region has 15 residues.